This is a list of T cell receptor beta chains from one sample in a study of long-term antiretroviral therapy in people with HIV. TCRdb's table, derived via immunoSEQ multiplex PCR, lists solely in-frame clones and lacks some. The sample carries about 25,000 clones, 65% to 90% recorded once. This material consisted of unsorted PBMCs, taken 1.2 years after starting antiretroviral therapy. The receptors come from a man between 50 and 59 years old with HIV. The CDR3 runs from the conserved cysteine through the conserved F or W. Each record gives: J gene, clone size, V gene, D gene, CDR3 DNA, CDR3 protein. A D gene is named only where the DNA matches it firmly. Where a row states a size, it is once, few, many or the class of an expanded clone; other rows omit it.

>TRBJ1-1|-|TRBV5-1|-
TGCGCCAGCAGCTCACAGGGTGGCACTGAAGCTTTCTTT
CASSSQGGTEAFF
>TRBJ1-5|-|TRBV4-3|-
TGCGCCAGCAGCCCCTCGAGGGCCCAGCATTTT
CASSPSRAQHF
>TRBJ1-6|-|TRBV9|-
TGTGCCAGCAGCCCGGGCTCGGGGGACTCCAATTCACCCCTCCACTTT
CASSPGSGDSNSPLHF
>TRBJ2-5|-|TRBV29-1|TRBD2
TGCAGCGTTGTTGCAGGACTAGCGGGGCCAGAGACCCAGTACTTC
CSVVAGLAGPETQYF
>TRBJ2-7|-|TRBV25-1|TRBD1
TGTGCCAGTTTGACAGGGGGCGGCCACGAGCAGTACTTC
CASLTGGGHEQYF
>TRBJ2-3|-|TRBV7-8|TRBD2
TGTGCCAGCAGCATGGGAGGGGCGGGCACAGATACGCAGTATTTT
CASSMGGAGTDTQYF
>TRBJ1-4|-|TRBV4-3|-
TGCGCCAGCAGCCAAGATCGAGGGAATGAACTGTTTTTT
CASSQDRGNELFF
>TRBJ2-1|once|TRBV6-5|TRBD2
TGTGCCAGCAGAACGGAGCGGGGGTTCGATGAGCAGTTCTTC
CASRTERGFDEQFF
>TRBJ2-1|-|TRBV27|TRBD2
TGTGCCAGCAGTTTGCGGGGGGGCTACAATGAGCAGTTCTTC
CASSLRGGYNEQFF
>TRBJ2-1|-|TRBV29-1|TRBD1
TGCAGCGTTGGACAGGGTAACGGTGAGCAGTTCTTC
CSVGQGNGEQFF
>TRBJ1-2|once|TRBV2|TRBD1
TGTGCCAGCACCCCCGACCGGGACAGGGGCTATGGCTACACCTTC
CASTPDRDRGYGYTF
>TRBJ2-7|-|TRBV28|TRBD2
TGTGCCAGCAGTTTCCGGCTAGCGGACGAGCAGTACTTC
CASSFRLADEQYF
>TRBJ2-2|-|TRBV7-2|-
TGTGCCATCATTGCAGAGAACACCGGGGAGCTGTTTTTT
CAIIAENTGELFF
>TRBJ1-1|-|TRBV28|TRBD1
TGTGCCAGCAGCCAAGAGGGGGCCCCCAAGACTGAAGCTTTCTTT
CASSQEGAPKTEAFF
>TRBJ1-2|-|TRBV19|TRBD1
TGTGCCAGTAGGTACCGGGACAGGTCGGTAACTAACTATGGCTACACCTTC
CASRYRDRSVTNYGYTF
>TRBJ2-1|few|TRBV5-6|TRBD1
TGTGCCAGCAGCCGGGGTAGAGGACAGGCGAGGAATGAGCAGTTCTTC
CASSRGRGQARNEQFF
>TRBJ1-2|-|TRBV6-6|-
TGTGCCAGCTCATTGGGTCAGGACTATGGCTACACCTTC
CASSLGQDYGYTF
>TRBJ2-7|-|TRBV27|-
TGTGCCAGCAGCCAGGGGGGGAGGCCCTACGAGCAGTACTTC
CASSQGGRPYEQYF
>TRBJ2-7|-|TRBV11-2|-
TGTGCCAGCAGCCCAGGGGACGGCTACGAGCAGTACTTC
CASSPGDGYEQYF
>TRBJ2-5|-|TRBV10-3|TRBD1
TGTGCCATCAGTGCCGGGGGACAGGGGGCCGGAGAGACCCAGTACTTC
CAISAGGQGAGETQYF
>TRBJ1-1|-|TRBV15|-
TGTGCCACCAGCAGAAAAGCCCCTGGGAAGTTGGGCACTGAAGCTTTCTTT
CATSRKAPGKLGTEAFF
>TRBJ1-5|-|TRBV7-8|-
TGTGCCAGCAGCTCCCCCCAGGAGGGAATGGCCCAGCATTTT
CASSSPQEGMAQHF
>TRBJ2-2|once|TRBV11-1|-
TGTGCCAGCTGGAGTTCCGGGGAGCTGTTTTTT
CASWSSGELFF
>TRBJ2-7|once|TRBV5-6|-
TGTGCCAGCAGCTTGGGACAGGTAATCTACGAGCAGTACTTC
CASSLGQVIYEQYF